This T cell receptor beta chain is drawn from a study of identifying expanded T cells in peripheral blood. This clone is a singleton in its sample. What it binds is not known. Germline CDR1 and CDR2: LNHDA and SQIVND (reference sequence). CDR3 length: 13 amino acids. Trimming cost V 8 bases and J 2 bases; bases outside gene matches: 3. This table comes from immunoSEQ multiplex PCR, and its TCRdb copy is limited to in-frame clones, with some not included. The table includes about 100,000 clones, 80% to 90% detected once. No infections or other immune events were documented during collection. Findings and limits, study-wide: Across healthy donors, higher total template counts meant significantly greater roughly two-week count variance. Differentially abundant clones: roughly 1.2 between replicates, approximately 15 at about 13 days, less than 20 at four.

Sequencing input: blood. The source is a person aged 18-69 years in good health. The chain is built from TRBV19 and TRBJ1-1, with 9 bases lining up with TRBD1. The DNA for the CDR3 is TGTGCCAGTGTGGACAGGGGAAACACTGAAGCTTTCTTT. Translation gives CASVDRGNTEAFF. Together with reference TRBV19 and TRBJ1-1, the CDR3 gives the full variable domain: DGGITQSPKYLFRKEGQNVTLSCEQNLNHDAMYWYRQDPGQGLRLIYYSQIVNDFQKGDIAEGYSVSREKKESFPLTVTSAQKNPTAFYLCASVDRGNTEAFFGQGTRLTVV.